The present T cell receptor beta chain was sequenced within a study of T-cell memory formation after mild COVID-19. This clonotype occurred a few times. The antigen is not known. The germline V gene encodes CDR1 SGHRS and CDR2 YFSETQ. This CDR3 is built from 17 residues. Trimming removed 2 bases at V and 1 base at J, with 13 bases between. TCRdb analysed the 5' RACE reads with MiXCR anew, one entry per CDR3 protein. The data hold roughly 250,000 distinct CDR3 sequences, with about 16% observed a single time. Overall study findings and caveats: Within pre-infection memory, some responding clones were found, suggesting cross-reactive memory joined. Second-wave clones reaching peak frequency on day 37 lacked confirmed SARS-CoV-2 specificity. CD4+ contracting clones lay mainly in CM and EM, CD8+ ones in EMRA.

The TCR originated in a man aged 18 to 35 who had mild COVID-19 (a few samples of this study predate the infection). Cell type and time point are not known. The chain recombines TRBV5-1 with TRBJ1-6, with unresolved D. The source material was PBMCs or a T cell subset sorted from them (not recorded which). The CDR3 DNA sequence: TGCGCCAGCAGCTTAAATGGGCCCAGTTCCTATAATTCACCCCTCCACTTT. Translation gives CASSLNGPSSYNSPLHF.